This TCR beta chain was identified in a study of OX40 agonist ivuxolimab in advanced cancers. Study at large: The study gave patients intravenous ivuxolimab at 0.01 to 10 mg/kg every 2 weeks. The group had a mean age of around 60 years, ranged from about 20 to 79, and was 82.7% male.

This clone was counted only a few times. Its antigen is unknown. Overall study results and limits: Dose levels from 0.1 to 3.0 mg/kg saw CD4+ and CD8+ blood T cells expand clonally by week 6.

Assay used: immunoSEQ multiplex PCR; TCRdb lists only in-frame clones, some missing. The sample contains 75,000 to 100,000 clones, around 80% of which appear only once. This CDR3 contains 14 residues. V lost 10 bases, J lost 7 bases, and 19 bases lay in between. CDR1 is SNHLY and CDR2 is FYNNEI in the germline V gene. The sequencing used CD4+ or CD8+ T cells sorted from blood, collected in a trial of the OX40 agonist ivuxolimab. The J gene is TRBJ1-4, the V gene TRBV2; TRBD1 might be the D (5 bases). The receptor was derived from an adult with an advanced solid tumor such as melanoma, head and neck, liver or kidney cancer. The DNA for the CDR3 is TGTGCCACCCGACCAGACAGACAGTTTGAAAAACTGTTTTTT. Its translation is CATRPDRQFEKLFF.